This TCR beta chain appears in the sequencing data of a study of T cell repertoires in cytomegalovirus infection. Regarding this clonotype: Its target is not known.

V dropped 5 bases and J dropped 6 bases, with 20 bases sitting between them. Germline V lookup: CDR1 MNHNS, CDR2 SASEGT. The CDR3 spans 16 residues. Study findings and constraints: The study found HLA-C-restricted CMV-specific TCR beta clonotypes dominating the ex vivo response.

One entry per CDR3 protein, called by TCRdb with MiXCR from the reads. Of 800,000 to 950,000 distinct CDR3 sequences listed, 30% to 35% are singletons. The chain uses TRBV6-1 and TRBJ2-1; D perhaps matches TRBD1 (5 bases). The TCR was taken from a human donor in good health (CMV status not recorded). Some clones in this sample may be carry-over from other donors' samples. Sequencing was performed on cultured CD8+ T cells from PBMCs, taken from culture after CMV antigen stimulation. CDR3 residues: CASSYLDMGPANEQFF. CDR3 DNA sequence: TGTGCCAGCAGTTACCTGGACATGGGGCCGGCCAATGAGCAGTTCTTC.